The 21 T cell receptor beta chains in this list originate from one sample, sequenced in a study of neurological immune-mediated disorders. TCRdb reprocessed the 5' RACE reads via MiXCR and lists one record per CDR3 protein. The table has fewer than 65,000 distinct CDR3 sequences, under 13% seen once; the top ten hold about 5%. The sample consisted of PBMCs. The receptor set was obtained from a man in his 70s with HTLV-1-associated myelopathy (HAM/TSP).

J is TRBJ2-1 and V is TRBV10-3, with D possibly TRBD2 on 6 matching bases. V was pared by 0 bases and J by 3 bases, with 6 bases between. The CDR3 has 14 residues. CDR1 is ENHRY and CDR2 is SYGVKD in the germline V gene. CDR3 loop: CAISESRGYNEQFF. CDR3 nucleotides: TGTGCCATCAGTGAGTCGCGGGGCTACAATGAGCAGTTCTTC.

This clonotype appeared many times. The rearrangement uses TRBV20-1 and TRBJ2-2, with D unclear. Trimming stripped 5 bases from V and 5 bases from J, with 18 bases between. Germline CDR1 is DFQATT and CDR2 is SNEGSKA (reference sequence). The CDR3 covers 15 residues. In DNA, the CDR3 is TGCAGTGCTGATAGACGGCAGACCGGGACCGGGGAGCTGTTTTTT. It codes for CSADRRQTGTGELFF.

In its sample, this clonotype was seen many times. The chain has TRBV7-9 and TRBJ2-3; D gene unclear. Germline CDR1 reads SEHNR; CDR2 reads FQNEAQ (reference sequence). This CDR3 contains 17 residues. Trimming removed 6 bases from V and 5 bases from J, with 24 bases in between. CDR3 nucleotide sequence: TGTGCCAGCAGGAATACCAGGCCAGGCGCGTTTCTAGATACGCAGTATTTT. It translates to CASRNTRPGAFLDTQYF. The variable domain in full, completed from reference TRBV7-9 and TRBJ2-3, reads DTGVSQNPRHKITKRGQNVTFRCDPISEHNRLYWYRQTLGQGPEFLTYFQNEAQLEKSRLLSDRFSAERPKGSFSTLEIQRTEQGDSAMYLCASRNTRPGAFLDTQYFGPGTRLTVL.

This clonotype was counted at least ten times. The CDR3 region is CASSLEVVRDGFF. The CDR3 DNA sequence: TGTGCCAGCAGCTTGGAGGTAGTAAGGGATGGTTTCTTT. V and J are TRBV5-5 and TRBJ1-1; no reliable D call. Germline CDR1 is SGHKS and CDR2 is YYEKEE (reference sequence). V lost 0 bases to trimming and J lost 13 bases, with 16 bases between them. The CDR3 consists of 13 residues.

This clonotype was observed many times. The rearrangement links TRBV5-1 to TRBJ2-5; D is possibly TRBD1 (6 bases). The CDR3 sequence is 14 residues long. Germline CDR1 reads SGHRS; CDR2 reads YFSETQ. V lost 4 bases, J lost 5 bases, and 15 bases lay in between. CDR3 protein: CASSPAGAVETQYF. The CDR3 DNA follows: TGCGCCAGCAGCCCGGCAGGGGCTGTTGAGACCCAGTACTTC.

This clonotype was counted many times. The chain couples TRBV4-2 to TRBJ1-5; TRBD1 matches at 8 bases. This CDR3 is 16 amino acids long. Germline lookup yields CDR1 LGHNA and CDR2 YNFKEQ. The ends lost 3 bases at V and 7 bases at J; junction bases unmatched: 11. The CDR3, as DNA: TGTGCCAGCAGCCAGCGAACGGGACAGGTGAACCAGCCCCAGCATTTT. This sequence encodes CASSQRTGQVNQPQHF.

This clonotype showed up many times. The chain is built from TRBV3-1 and TRBJ2-6; 8 bases line up with TRBD1. Germline V gene data show CDR1 as LGHDT and CDR2 as YNNKEL (reference sequence). Germline trimming cut 1 base from V and 1 base from J; bases unmatched to any gene: 3. The CDR3 totals 17 residues. The CDR3 loop reads CASSQGTGSSGANVLTF. CDR3 DNA sequence: TGTGCCAGCAGCCAAGGGACAGGGTCTTCTGGGGCCAACGTCCTGACTTTC.

This clonotype was seen repeatedly, ten times or more. The rearrangement links TRBV10-2 to TRBJ2-7, with 9 positions matching TRBD1. The CDR3 contains 14 residues. CDR1 is WSHSY, CDR2 SAAADI, per germline. After removal of 2 bases from V and 1 base from J, the junction contained 0 bases not matched to a gene. The DNA of the CDR3 is TGCGCCAGCAGTGAGGACAGGGGGTCCTACGAGCAGTACTTC. It translates to CASSEDRGSYEQYF.

This clonotype came up many times. The chain joins TRBV25-1 to TRBJ2-7, with 8 bases that match TRBD1. The ends lost 3 bases at V and 4 bases at J; junction bases unmatched: 8. Germline V gene sequence: CDR1 MGHDK, CDR2 SYGVNS. CDR3 length: 15 amino acids. The CDR3 region is CASSEAQGAGYEQYF. The CDR3 DNA is TGTGCCAGCAGTGAGGCCCAGGGGGCAGGGTACGAGCAGTACTTC.

The CDR3 spells CASSPRAVVNTEAFF. Here the CDR3 DNA reads TGTGCCAGCAGCCCCCGGGCGGTAGTGAACACTGAAGCTTTCTTT. V gene TRBV7-3 combines with J gene TRBJ1-1; D is undetermined. CDR1 and CDR2 from the germline V gene are SGHTA and FQGTGA. The CDR3 is 15 residues long. V lost 5 bases and J lost 0, with 13 bases in between.

This clonotype was counted only a few times. The gene calls are TRBV20-1 and TRBJ2-7; D not resolved. Trimming shortened V by 6 bases and J by 3 bases, and 6 bases separated the two germline ends. This CDR3 region has 10 residues. Germline lookup yields CDR1 DFQATT and CDR2 SNEGSKA (reference sequence). The CDR3 region has the DNA TGCAGTGCACTCAGCTACGAGCAGTACTTC. Residues: CSALSYEQYF.

This clonotype was seen at least ten times. The gene calls are TRBV5-5 and TRBJ2-1, with unresolved D. Trimming stripped 5 bases from V and 7 bases from J, with 19 bases between. The germline V gene has CDR1 SGHKS and CDR2 YYEKEE (reference sequence). CDR3 length: 15 residues. CDR3 sequence reads: CASSPQAYLSNEQFF. As DNA, the CDR3 is TGTGCCAGCAGTCCGCAAGCCTATTTGAGTAATGAGCAGTTCTTC.

This clonotype was counted ten times or more. For the CDR3, the DNA is TGCGCCAGCAGCCGATACAGGGGGGGATCAAACATTCAGTACTTC. Its translation: CASSRYRGGSNIQYF. This chain uses TRBV5-1 with TRBJ2-4; the D gene is possibly TRBD1 (8 bases). The CDR3 has 15 amino acids. Germline V CDR1 and CDR2: SGHRS, YFSETQ. V gave up 4 bases and J gave up 6 bases, with 17 bases separating them.

Relative to its sample, this clonotype is medium-sized. The DNA for the CDR3 is TGTGCCAGCAGTTTTAACCGTGGCAGGGCGACCCCCTACGAGCAGTACTTC. It specifies CASSFNRGRATPYEQYF. The gene calls are TRBV6-5 and TRBJ2-7; tentatively, D is TRBD1 (5 bases). The CDR3 spans 17 residues. Germline V gene data show CDR1 as MNHEY and CDR2 as SVGAGI. Trimming stripped 4 bases from V and 2 bases from J, with 21 bases between.

This clonotype has ten or more counts. The V call is TRBV20-1, the J call TRBJ2-3, with 8 bases matching TRBD2. This CDR3 region has 14 residues. The V gene's germline CDR1 is DFQATT and CDR2 SNEGSKA (reference sequence). V shed 4 bases and J 2 bases; nucleotides not matched to a gene: 5. CDR3 in amino acids: CSANREGITDTQYF. The CDR3 DNA follows: TGCAGTGCTAATCGGGAGGGGATCACAGATACGCAGTATTTT.

This clonotype was seen ten or more times. The V call is TRBV3-1, the J call TRBJ2-3; no clear D. This CDR3 has 12 amino acids. V shed 1 base and J shed 7 bases, with 6 bases lying between them. Germline values: CDR1 LGHDT, CDR2 YNNKEL (reference sequence). The CDR3, as DNA: TGTGCCAGCAGCCAAGTAGGGTATACGCAGTATTTT. It translates to CASSQVGYTQYF.

Ten or more counts support this clonotype. V and J are TRBV20-1 and TRBJ2-5; D not resolved. Germline CDR1 and CDR2: DFQATT and SNEGSKA (reference sequence). This CDR3 contains 11 residues. V shed 6 bases and J shed 2 bases, with 7 bases lying between them. This CDR3 is CSADTQETQYF. The CDR3 nucleotides read TGCAGTGCAGACACACAAGAGACCCAGTACTTC.

This clonotype was observed many times. This chain uses TRBV28 with TRBJ1-1; D might be TRBD1 (6 bases). Trimming removed 6 bases from V and 2 bases from J, with 10 bases in between. CDR3 size: 13 residues. Germline V gene sequence: CDR1 MDHEN, CDR2 SYDVKM. The CDR3 is CASRTGHNTEAFF. CDR3 coding DNA: TGTGCCAGCAGGACAGGACATAACACTGAAGCTTTCTTT. Variable domain in full (rest from reference TRBV28 and TRBJ1-1): DVKVTQSSRYLVKRTGEKVFLECVQDMDHENMFWYRQDPGLGLRLIYFSYDVKMKEKGDIPEGYSVSREKKERFSLILESASTNQTSMYLCASRTGHNTEAFFGQGTRLTVV.

This clonotype was found many times. The gene calls are TRBV14 and TRBJ1-1; D is ambiguous. V lost 2 bases and J lost 2, with 6 bases in between. CDR1 and CDR2 from the germline V gene are SGHDN and FVKESK. The CDR3 is 13 residues long. The CDR3 reads CASSQTANTEAFF. CDR3 nucleotides: TGTGCCAGCAGCCAAACTGCTAACACTGAAGCTTTCTTT. Based on the CDR3 plus reference TRBV14 and TRBJ1-1, the full variable domain is EAGVTQFPSHSVIEKGQTVTLRCDPISGHDNLYWYRRVMGKEIKFLLHFVKESKQDESGMPNNRFLAERTGGTYSTLKVQPAELEDSGVYFCASSQTANTEAFFGQGTRLTVV.

At least ten counts were recorded for this clonotype. This chain uses TRBV20-1 with TRBJ2-1, with TRBD2 as a possible D gene (5 bases). V lost 3 bases and J 0 bases, leaving 12 bases between the germline ends. Germline V lookup: CDR1 DFQATT, CDR2 SNEGSKA (reference sequence). CDR3 size: 15 residues. CDR3 loop: CSASLGLGSYNEQFF. In DNA, the CDR3 is TGCAGTGCTAGCCTTGGACTCGGCTCCTACAATGAGCAGTTCTTC.

In this sample, this clonotype turned up many times. The gene calls are TRBV7-3 and TRBJ2-2, with a possible D match to TRBD2 (5 bases). V lost 2 bases and J 1 base, leaving 5 bases between the germline ends. The length of the CDR3 is 14 residues. Per germline, CDR1 SGHTA and CDR2 FQGTGA. CDR3 DNA: TGTGCCAGCAGCTTAGGAGGGAACACCGGGGAGCTGTTTTTT. Translation: CASSLGGNTGELFF.